The present TCR beta chain was sequenced within a study of ipilimumab plus nivolumab after autologous stem cell transplantation. Points from the study as a whole: The authors say TCR, Treg and microbiome findings warrant further study.

The repertoire was sequenced with immunoSEQ multiplex PCR; TCRdb's copy has only in-frame clones and lacks some. The data contain 9,000 to 15,000 clones, under 80% of them singletons. This CDR3 is 17 amino acids long. V lost 4 bases and J lost 0; bases outside the gene matches: 10. Germline assignment: CDR1 SGHKS and CDR2 YYEKEE (reference sequence). Ipilimumab, 1 mg/kg, started 14 to 28 days after autologous transplant. Patients got 3 mg/kg IV nivolumab weeks 1, 4, 7, 10, then biweekly through week 26. A remark on this clone: Antigen: not known.

The chain combines TRBV5-5 with TRBJ1-1; TRBD1 aligns across 9 bases. This clonotype was obtained from a male donor with multiple myeloma. Sample: PBMCs, taken in a trial of ipilimumab plus nivolumab as post-transplant consolidation. CDR3 in DNA: TGTGCCAGCAGCATCGAGGGACAGGGACGGTTGAACACTGAAGCTTTCTTT. This codes for CASSIEGQGRLNTEAFF.